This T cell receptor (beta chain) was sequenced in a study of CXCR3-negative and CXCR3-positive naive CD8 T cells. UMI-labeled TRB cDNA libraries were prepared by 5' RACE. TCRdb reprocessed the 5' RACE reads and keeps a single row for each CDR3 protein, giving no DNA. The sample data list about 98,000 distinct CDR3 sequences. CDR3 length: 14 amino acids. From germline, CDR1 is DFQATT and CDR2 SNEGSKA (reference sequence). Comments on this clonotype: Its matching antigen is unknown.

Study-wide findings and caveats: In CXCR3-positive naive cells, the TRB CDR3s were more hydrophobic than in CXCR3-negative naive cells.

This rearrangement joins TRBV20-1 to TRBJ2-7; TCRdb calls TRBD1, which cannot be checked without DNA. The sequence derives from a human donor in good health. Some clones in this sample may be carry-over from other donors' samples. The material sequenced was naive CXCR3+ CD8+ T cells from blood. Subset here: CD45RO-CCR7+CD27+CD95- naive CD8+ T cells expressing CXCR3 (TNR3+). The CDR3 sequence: CSALDRDRSYEQYF.